A single sample is the source of the 5 T cell receptor beta chains below, sequenced in a study of T-cell memory formation after mild COVID-19. Using its own MiXCR run on the 5' RACE reads, TCRdb lists one record per CDR3 protein. The sample lists a few hundred thousand distinct CDR3 sequences, around 15% occurring once. The specimen was PBMCs or a T cell subset sorted from them (not recorded which). Source of these receptors: a man aged 18 to 30 who had mild COVID-19 (a few samples of this study predate the infection). Cell type and time point are not known.

The chain is built from TRBV12-3 or TRBV12-4 and TRBJ2-7, with D perhaps matching TRBD2 (6 bases). V dropped 2 bases and J dropped 3 bases, with 14 bases sitting between them. The CDR3 is made up of 15 amino acids. The CDR3 sequence is CASSLLAGQGYEQYF. Written as DNA, the CDR3 is TGTGCCAGCAGTTTATTGGCGGGGCAGGGCTACGAGCAGTACTTC.

The chain carries TRBV4-3 and TRBJ1-2; 7 bases match TRBD1. The CDR3 runs 17 residues. From germline, CDR1 is LGHNA and CDR2 YSLEER. The V gene end was trimmed by 4 bases and the J gene end by 0 bases; junction bases not matched to a gene: 11. CDR3 nucleotides: TGCGCCAGCAGCCGGAATCCGGGACAGTCTTCTAACTATGGCTACACCTTC. Its translation: CASSRNPGQSSNYGYTF.

This clonotype was found many times. The chain combines TRBV28 with TRBJ2-3; 8 bases are shared with TRBD2. The CDR3 is 14 residues long. The junction had 2 bases not matched to a gene; V was cut back by 5 bases and J by 1 base. Germline V gene lookup returns CDR1 MDHEN and CDR2 SYDVKM. The CDR3 DNA reads as TGTGCCAGCAGTGTGACTAGCGGCACAGATACGCAGTATTTT. Protein: CASSVTSGTDTQYF.

This clonotype was seen only a few times. The rearrangement links TRBV10-3 to TRBJ1-5; tentative D call: TRBD1 (5 bases). The germline V gene has CDR1 ENHRY and CDR2 SYGVKD. The CDR3 loop spans 17 amino acids. V lost 0 bases to trimming and J lost 1 base, with 13 bases between them. CDR3 DNA sequence: TGTGCCATCAGTGAGTCGAATTCGGGGCCCAGCAATCAGCCCCAGCATTTT. This gives the protein CAISESNSGPSNQPQHF.

This clonotype was counted between two and nine times. The V call is TRBV30, the J call TRBJ2-5; 8 bases match TRBD1. This CDR3 region has 14 residues. The germline CDR1 and CDR2 sequences are GTSNPN and SVGIG (reference sequence). V shed 2 bases, J shed 2 bases, and the junction held 4 bases outside the gene matches. The DNA of the CDR3 is TGTGCCTGGAGTCGGGGGACAGGTCAAGAGACCCAGTACTTC. This codes for CAWSRGTGQETQYF.